Below are 25 T cell receptor beta chains sequenced from a single sample in a study of cytomegalovirus exposure and HLA in healthy donors. PCR employed 60 Vbeta and 13 Jbeta primers. The repertoire was sequenced with immunoSEQ multiplex PCR; TCRdb's copy has only in-frame clones and lacks some. The sample shows some 170,000 clones, approximately 80% of them seen only once. Sequencing input: PBMCs. These receptors were collected from a man aged 18 to 30 in good health and CMV-seropositive.

The chain has TRBV19 and TRBJ2-7; D may be TRBD1 (6 bases). CDR1 and CDR2 (germline): LNHDA, SQIVND (reference sequence). V was clipped by 3 bases and J by 3 bases, with 9 bases between them. CDR3 length: 13 amino acids. CDR3 nucleotides: TGTGCCAGTAGTATCGGACAGAACTACGAGCAGTACTTC. Translating it yields CASSIGQNYEQYF.

The chain couples TRBV10-3 to TRBJ2-3, with TRBD1 matching 8 bases. The CDR3 length is 15 residues. Germline V gene sequence: CDR1 ENHRY, CDR2 SYGVKD. Trimming cost V 0 bases and J 4 bases; bases outside gene matches: 3. The CDR3 region has the DNA TGTGCCATCAGTGAGTCCACAGGGGGTGCAGATACGCAGTATTTT. This encodes CAISESTGGADTQYF.

The V and J genes are TRBV7-2 and TRBJ2-1; perhaps TRBD2 as D (6 bases). Germline V gene data show CDR1 as SGHTA and CDR2 as FQGNSA. V lost 3 bases, J lost 1 base, and 10 bases lay in between. The length of the CDR3 is 15 residues. The CDR3 region has the DNA TGTGCCAGCAGCTTCGGGGGAGGATCCTACAATGAGCAGTTCTTC. The encoded protein is CASSFGGGSYNEQFF.

The genes are TRBV7-4 and TRBJ2-7; D remains unclear. The germline CDR1 and CDR2 sequences are SGHVT and SQSDAQ. The V end lost 2 bases, the J end lost 3 bases, and 23 bases lay between the germline ends. The CDR3 covers 18 residues. The CDR3 loop reads CASSLRPKQISNLYEQYF. Here the CDR3 DNA reads TGTGCCAGCAGCTTAAGGCCAAAACAGATATCAAACCTCTACGAGCAGTACTTC.

The genes are TRBV29-1 and TRBJ1-2, with TRBD1 identical over 7 bases. The trim removed 3 bases at V and 6 bases at J, leaving 4 bases unmatched. This CDR3 region has 12 residues. The germline V gene has CDR1 SQVTM and CDR2 ANQGSEA. CDR3 in amino acids: CSVDPRGDGYTF. The CDR3 coding sequence is TGCAGCGTTGATCCCAGGGGGGATGGCTACACCTTC.

The rearrangement joins TRBV14 to TRBJ2-3, with 7 bases lining up with TRBD2. CDR3 length: 15 amino acids. Germline-derived CDR1 and CDR2 are SGHDN and FVKESK. V shed 5 bases and J 2 bases; nucleotides not matched to a gene: 7. The CDR3 protein is CASSGRGGFTDTQYF. Here the CDR3 DNA reads TGTGCCAGCAGCGGTCGCGGGGGATTCACAGATACGCAGTATTTT. The variable domain in full, with the rest retrieved from reference TRBV14 and TRBJ2-3, is EAGVTQFPSHSVIEKGQTVTLRCDPISGHDNLYWYRRVMGKEIKFLLHFVKESKQDESGMPNNRFLAERTGGTYSTLKVQPAELEDSGVYFCASSGRGGFTDTQYFGPGTRLTVL.

The chain combines TRBV19 with TRBJ2-1; TRBD2 agrees at 7 bases. Germline-derived CDR1 and CDR2 are LNHDA and SQIVND (reference sequence). CDR3 length: 18 amino acids. Trimming at V came to 1 base and at J to 0 bases, leaving 9 bases not matched to a gene. Written as DNA, the CDR3 is TGTGCCAGTAGTATAGCGGGTCTAGCGGTAACCTCCTACAATGAGCAGTTCTTC. Translated: CASSIAGLAVTSYNEQFF.

The genes are TRBV19 and TRBJ2-2, with D possibly being TRBD2 (5 bases). V lost 1 base to trimming and J lost 7 bases, with 7 bases between them. Germline lookup yields CDR1 LNHDA and CDR2 SQIVND (reference sequence). The CDR3 has 13 residues. This CDR3 reads CASSIGTVGELFF. CDR3 DNA sequence: TGTGCCAGTAGTATAGGGACTGTCGGGGAGCTGTTTTTT.

This clone appeared a few times. The chain links TRBV13 to TRBJ1-5; D might be TRBD1 (6 bases). This CDR3 contains 13 residues. Germline CDR1 is PRHDT and CDR2 is FYEKMQ (reference sequence). V was clipped by 5 bases and J by 8 bases, with 13 bases between them. DNA of the CDR3: TGTGCCAGCAGCATTCACAGGGTTGAGCCCCAGCATTTT. Its protein is CASSIHRVEPQHF.

This chain uses TRBV7-9 with TRBJ2-7; D not certain. V lost 3 bases and J lost 0, with 12 bases in between. Per germline, CDR1 SEHNR and CDR2 FQNEAQ (reference sequence). This CDR3 is built from 15 residues. CDR3 coding DNA: TGTGCCAGCAGCTTCTCAAACACGGGCTCCTACGAGCAGTACTTC. It codes for CASSFSNTGSYEQYF.

The chain is built from TRBV7-9 and TRBJ2-5; D perhaps matches TRBD2 (6 bases). CDR3 length: 16 residues. The ends were cut back, 3 bases at V and 3 bases at J, with 17 bases in the middle. The germline V gene has CDR1 SEHNR and CDR2 FQNEAQ (reference sequence). CDR3 loop: CASSLSGGGPKETQYF. The CDR3 nucleotides read TGTGCCAGCAGCTTGTCTGGCGGAGGGCCGAAAGAGACCCAGTACTTC.

This rearrangement joins TRBV11-2 to TRBJ2-7, with no clear D. V was pared by 1 base and J by 7 bases, with 14 bases between. This CDR3 has 14 residues. CDR1 and CDR2 from the germline V gene are SGHAT and FQNNGV. The CDR3 region is CASSLGGTLVEQYF. In nucleotides, the CDR3 is TGTGCCAGCAGCTTAGGAGGAACCCTAGTTGAGCAGTACTTC.

This clone was counted a few times. The chain links TRBV2 to TRBJ1-4; D not resolved. The CDR3 runs 14 residues. The V end lost 3 bases, the J end lost 4 bases, and 9 bases lay between the germline ends. Germline CDR1 reads SNHLY; CDR2 reads FYNNEI. The CDR3 spells CASSDGPRNEKLFF. Written as DNA, the CDR3 is TGTGCCAGCAGTGACGGTCCTCGTAATGAAAAACTGTTTTTT.

The chain combines TRBV5-4 with TRBJ2-1, with a tentative D call TRBD2 (6 bases). The CDR3 runs to 13 residues. V was pared by 6 bases and J by 2 bases, with 9 bases between. The germline CDR1 and CDR2 sequences are SGHNT and YYREEE (reference sequence). The CDR3 DNA sequence: TGTGCCAGCACCGAGCGGGCCTACAATGAGCAGTTCTTC. Translation: CASTERAYNEQFF.

The chain couples TRBV2 to TRBJ1-2; D is perhaps TRBD1 (5 bases). The V end lost 4 bases, the J end lost 3 bases, and 9 bases lay between the germline ends. The CDR3 runs 13 residues. The germline V gene encodes CDR1 SNHLY and CDR2 FYNNEI. The CDR3, as DNA: TGTGCCAGCAGTGGGCAGGGTTACTATGGCTACACCTTC. It codes for CASSGQGYYGYTF. The whole variable domain, remainder taken from reference TRBV2 and TRBJ1-2, is EPEVTQTPSHQVTQMGQEVILRCVPISNHLYFYWYRQILGQKVEFLVSFYNNEISEKSEIFDDQFSVERPDGSNFTLKIRSTKLEDSAMYFCASSGQGYYGYTFGSGTRLTVV.

This clone came up once. This rearrangement joins TRBV18 to TRBJ2-5, with 8 bases that match TRBD1. This CDR3 is 16 amino acids long. V dropped 3 bases and J dropped 5; count of bases not matched to a gene: 11. Germline CDR1 and CDR2: KGHSH and LQKENI. In DNA form, the CDR3 reads TGTGCCAGCTCACCGCGACCAGGACAGGGCGGGGAGACCCAGTACTTC. It translates to CASSPRPGQGGETQYF.

This chain uses TRBV19 with TRBJ2-7; 8 nucleotides agree with TRBD1. The germline CDR1 and CDR2 sequences are LNHDA and SQIVND (reference sequence). J gave up 3 bases and V 10 bases, and 8 bases lay outside the gene matches. The CDR3 has 13 amino acids. The CDR3 sequence: CATSRTGYYEQYF. The CDR3 DNA follows: TGTGCCACCTCCCGGACAGGGTACTACGAGCAGTACTTC.

The V and J genes are TRBV18 and TRBJ2-5, with TRBD2 matching over 10 bases. V lost 4 bases, J lost 13 bases, and 12 bases stayed unmatched. CDR1 and CDR2 from the germline V gene are KGHSH and LQKENI. The CDR3 has 14 amino acids. CDR3 nucleotides: TGTGCCAGCTCACTCGAATCAACTAGCGGGGAGCGGTACTTC. Residues: CASSLESTSGERYF.

The chain has TRBV14 and TRBJ2-1; 8 bases are a match to TRBD1. This CDR3 comprises 15 residues. V trimming: 2 bases; J trimming: 6 bases; junction bases outside the gene matches: 6. In germline, CDR1 is SGHDN, CDR2 FVKESK. CDR3 nucleotides: TGTGCCAGCAGCCAAATACAGGGGGTGGGCAATGAGCAGTTCTTC. Its protein product is CASSQIQGVGNEQFF.

Only one count was recorded for this clone. This chain links TRBV6-5 with TRBJ2-5; 7 bases line up with TRBD2. Germline V gene lookup returns CDR1 MNHEY and CDR2 SVGAGI. The CDR3 consists of 13 residues. The V and J ends lost 7 bases and 5 bases, in that order; junction bases with no gene match: 7. As DNA, the CDR3 is TGTGCCAGCATAGGCGGGAGTGCCGAGACCCAGTACTTC. Translated: CASIGGSAETQYF.

The J gene is TRBJ1-2, the V gene TRBV9, with TRBD1 as a possible D gene (5 bases). Germline-derived CDR1 and CDR2 are SGDLS and YYNGEE. The CDR3 length is 15 residues. Trimming took 0 bases from V and 8 from J, leaving 17 bases between them. The CDR3: CASSVDPGQSGGYTF. CDR3 bases: TGTGCCAGCAGCGTAGATCCAGGGCAAAGTGGAGGCTACACCTTC. Combining the CDR3 with reference TRBV9 and TRBJ1-2 gives the whole variable domain DSGVTQTPKHLITATGQRVTLRCSPRSGDLSVYWYQQSLDQGLQFLIQYYNGEERAKGNILERFSAQQFPDLHSELNLSSLELGDSALYFCASSVDPGQSGGYTFGSGTRLTVV.

The V call is TRBV19, the J call TRBJ1-5; D is unresolved. The V and J ends lost 5 bases and 0 bases respectively, with 8 bases between them. Germline CDR1 LNHDA, CDR2 SQIVND (reference sequence). There are 14 residues in the CDR3. CDR3 loop: CASSVSGSNQPQHF. CDR3 DNA: TGTGCCAGTAGTGTAAGCGGTAGCAATCAGCCCCAGCATTTT.

The CDR3 DNA reads as TGTGCCATCAGTGAACATATCGGGAATGAAAAACTGTTTTTT. Its protein product is CAISEHIGNEKLFF. The gene calls are TRBV10-3 and TRBJ1-4, with unresolved D. The CDR3 runs 14 residues. Trimming stripped 3 bases from V and 5 bases from J, with 10 bases between. Per the germline V gene, CDR1 is ENHRY and CDR2 is SYGVKD.

This chain connects TRBV7-3 to TRBJ2-3; TRBD2 matches at 13 bases. The junction had 9 bases not matched to a gene; V was cut back by 9 bases and J by 0 bases. The V gene's germline CDR1 is SGHTA and CDR2 FQGTGA. The length of the CDR3 is 17 residues. CDR3 protein: CARPGLAGLSSTDTQYF. The CDR3 DNA is TGTGCCAGGCCGGGACTAGCGGGGTTATCTAGCACAGATACGCAGTATTTT.

The chain combines TRBV19 with TRBJ2-3, with 8 bases identical to TRBD1. Germline CDR1 LNHDA, CDR2 SQIVND (reference sequence). With V trimmed by 4 bases and J by 2 bases, 2 bases remained unmatched. The CDR3 runs to 14 residues. This chain's CDR3 is CASSRTGITDTQYF. CDR3 DNA: TGTGCCAGTAGTAGGACAGGGATCACAGATACGCAGTATTTT.